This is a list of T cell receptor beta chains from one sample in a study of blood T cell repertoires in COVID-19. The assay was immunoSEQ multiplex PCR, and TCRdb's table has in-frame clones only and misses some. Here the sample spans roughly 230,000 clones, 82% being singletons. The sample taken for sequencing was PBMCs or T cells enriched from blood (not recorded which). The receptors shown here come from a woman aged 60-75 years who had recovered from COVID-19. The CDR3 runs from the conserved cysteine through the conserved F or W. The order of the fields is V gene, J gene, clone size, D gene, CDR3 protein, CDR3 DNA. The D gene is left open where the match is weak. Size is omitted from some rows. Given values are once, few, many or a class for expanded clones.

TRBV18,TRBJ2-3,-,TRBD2,CASSPGLAADTQYF,TGTGCCAGCTCACCTGGACTAGCAGCAGATACGCAGTATTTT
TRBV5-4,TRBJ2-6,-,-,CASSLGTPGSGANVLTF,TGTGCCAGCAGCTTGGGTACGCCAGGGTCTGGGGCCAACGTCCTGACTTTC
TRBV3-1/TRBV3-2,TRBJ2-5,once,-,CASSLPQGRETQYF,TGTGCCAGCAGCCTACCGCAGGGTCGTGAGACCCAGTACTTC
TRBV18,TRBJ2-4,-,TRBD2,CASSPYLTSGEKNIQYF,TGTGCCAGCTCACCTTACCTTACTAGCGGGGAGAAAAACATTCAGTACTTC
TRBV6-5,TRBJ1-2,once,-,CASSQGGVYGYTF,TGTGCCAGCAGCCAAGGGGGGGTTTATGGCTACACCTTC
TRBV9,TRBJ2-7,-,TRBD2,CASSAELGTSAYYEQYF,TGTGCCAGCAGCGCGGAACTCGGGACTAGCGCGTACTACGAGCAGTACTTC
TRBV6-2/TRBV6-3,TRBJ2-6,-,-,CASSYWARNSGANVLTF,TGTGCCAGCAGTTACTGGGCGCGAAACTCTGGGGCCAACGTCCTGACTTTC
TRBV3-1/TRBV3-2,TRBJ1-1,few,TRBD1,CASSQGQINTEAFF,TGTGCCAGCAGCCAGGGACAGATAAACACTGAAGCTTTCTTT
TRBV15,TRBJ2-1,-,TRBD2,CATSSGLAGINEQFF,TGTGCCACCAGCAGCGGACTAGCGGGGATCAATGAGCAGTTCTTC
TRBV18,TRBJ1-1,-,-,CASSQGLWTEAFF,TGTGCCAGCTCACAGGGGTTATGGACTGAAGCTTTCTTT
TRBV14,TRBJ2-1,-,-,CASSQERRNEQFF,TGTGCCAGCAGCCAAGAGAGGAGGAATGAGCAGTTCTTC
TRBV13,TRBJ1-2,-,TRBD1,CASSLGTAGGVWLF,TGTGCCAGCAGCTTAGGCACCGCAGGGGGCGTTTGGCTCTTC